What follows are 9 T cell receptor beta chains derived from one specimen sequenced in a study of T cell responses to AZD1222 COVID-19 vaccine. TCRdb's table, derived via immunoSEQ multiplex PCR, lists solely in-frame clones and lacks some. The sample shows some 40,000 clones, about three quarters of them seen only once. The specimen comprised peripheral blood, sampled on day 0 of AZD1222 vaccination. Source of these receptors: an adult in good health.

The chain joins TRBV20-1 to TRBJ2-2; D is perhaps TRBD2 (5 bases). V was clipped by 5 bases and J by 6 bases, with 7 bases between them. The CDR3 has 11 residues. Germline CDR1 is DFQATT and CDR2 is SNEGSKA (reference sequence). The CDR3 loop reads CSAEGPGELFF. The CDR3 DNA reads as TGCAGTGCTGAGGGCCCCGGGGAGCTGTTTTTT.

The CDR3 region has the DNA TGTGCCAGCAGCTTCAGGGGTTTGCACTACGAGCAGTACTTC. Translation gives CASSFRGLHYEQYF. The chain employs TRBV5-8 and TRBJ2-7, with a tentative D call TRBD1 (6 bases). CDR1 and CDR2 (germline): SGHTS, YDEGEE. The CDR3 has 14 residues. V gave up 2 bases and J gave up 3 bases, with 12 bases separating them.

The rearrangement links TRBV3-1 (or the pseudogene TRBV3-2) to TRBJ2-4; 7 bases are a match to TRBD1. The CDR3 loop spans 14 amino acids. Germline V gives CDR1 LGHDT, CDR2 YNNKEL (reference sequence). V was clipped by 3 bases and J by 15 bases; unmatched bases: 14. In nucleotides, the CDR3 is TGTGCCAGCAGCCACGATTCGATCAGGGGGTCTCGGTACTTC. Protein product: CASSHDSIRGSRYF.

The chain employs TRBV29-1 and TRBJ1-4; D possibly corresponds to TRBD1 (5 bases). Germline loops: CDR1 SQVTM, CDR2 ANQGSEA. CDR3 length equals 15 residues. The germline V and J ends were trimmed by 6 bases and 0 bases, with 14 bases remaining between them. The chain's CDR3 is CSVVWGLSTNEKLFF. The CDR3 DNA sequence: TGCAGCGTAGTCTGGGGCTTATCAACTAATGAAAAACTGTTTTTT.

The CDR3 nucleotides read TGTGCCAGCAGTTCACCAAAGAGCGGGAACCACACAGATACGCAGTATTTT. It encodes CASSSPKSGNHTDTQYF. The rearrangement uses TRBV28 and TRBJ2-3; the match to TRBD2 covers 7 bases. The CDR3 consists of 17 residues. After removal of 4 bases from V and 2 bases from J, the junction contained 12 bases not matched to a gene. CDR1 is MDHEN and CDR2 is SYDVKM in the germline V gene.

This chain uses TRBV4-3 with TRBJ1-1; D not certain. Trimming left V 0 bases short and J 7 bases short, with 9 bases between. Germline V gene sequence: CDR1 LGHNA, CDR2 YSLEER. This CDR3 is built from 13 residues. The CDR3 spells CASSQEGWGEAFF. CDR3 in DNA: TGCGCCAGCAGCCAAGAAGGGTGGGGTGAAGCTTTCTTT.

V usage is TRBV6-2 or TRBV6-3 and J usage is TRBJ2-7, with 11 bases fitting TRBD2. Germline V CDR1 and CDR2: MNHEY, SVGEGT. CDR3 size: 15 residues. The V segment lost 4 bases and the J segment 7 bases; nucleotides outside the gene matches: 9. CDR3 coding DNA: TGTGCCAGCAGTTCGTTCCTAGCGGGGGGCCGGGAGCAGTACTTC. Translating it yields CASSSFLAGGREQYF.

The chain couples TRBV14 to TRBJ1-1, with TRBD1 matching 9 bases. V lost 4 bases, J lost 2 bases, and 8 bases stayed unmatched. Germline CDR1 is SGHDN and CDR2 is FVKESK. The CDR3 contains 16 residues. CDR3 nucleotides: TGTGCCAGCAGCCCCGGGGGGACAGGGATCAACACTGAAGCTTTCTTT. This codes for CASSPGGTGINTEAFF.

The V and J genes are TRBV18 and TRBJ2-6; maybe TRBD1 (8 bases). Germline CDR1 KGHSH, CDR2 LQKENI. Between the trimmed V and J ends, which lost 1 base and 4 bases, there was a span of 17 bases. This CDR3 is 18 amino acids long. For the CDR3, the DNA is TGTGCCAGCTCACCACGCGGACAGGGAGCGGGGGGGGCCAACGTCCTGACTTTC. Protein sequence: CASSPRGQGAGGANVLTF.